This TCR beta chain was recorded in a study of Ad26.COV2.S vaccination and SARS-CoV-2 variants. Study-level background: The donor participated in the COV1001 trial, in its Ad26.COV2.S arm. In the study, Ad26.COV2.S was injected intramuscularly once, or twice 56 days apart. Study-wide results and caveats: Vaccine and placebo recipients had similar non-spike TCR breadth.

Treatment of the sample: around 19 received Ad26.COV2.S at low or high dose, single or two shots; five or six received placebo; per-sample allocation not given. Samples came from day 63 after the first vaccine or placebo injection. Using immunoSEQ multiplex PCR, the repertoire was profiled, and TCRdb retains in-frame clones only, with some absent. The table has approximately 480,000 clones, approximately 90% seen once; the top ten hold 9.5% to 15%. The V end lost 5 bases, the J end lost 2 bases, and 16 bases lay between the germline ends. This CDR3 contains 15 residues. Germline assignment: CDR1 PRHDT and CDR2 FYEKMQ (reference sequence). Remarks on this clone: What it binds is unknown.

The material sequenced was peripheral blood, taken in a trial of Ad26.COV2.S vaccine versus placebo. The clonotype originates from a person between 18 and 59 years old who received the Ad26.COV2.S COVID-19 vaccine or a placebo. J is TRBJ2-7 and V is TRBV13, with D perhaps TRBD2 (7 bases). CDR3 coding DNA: TGTGCCAGCAGCGGGGAGGGGGACGGGACCTACGAGCAGTACTTC. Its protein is CASSGEGDGTYEQYF.